The present T cell receptor (beta chain) was sequenced within a study of CD8+CD57+ T cells in acquired aplastic anemia. In the study overall: Sorted CD4+ and CD8+ cells yielded around 3.2 ug of DNA on average.

The CDR3 runs to 13 residues. Germline V lookup: CDR1 MNHNS, CDR2 SASEGT. The table lists this clonotype with a count of one. Its antigen is currently unknown. Being one base from a much bigger clone, this may be a read error. The study, taken as a whole, reports: Patients and controls shared some 29 CD8+ CDR3 sequences, which appeared highly expressed in patients and within their immunodominant clones.

CDR3 and TCR beta VDJ profiling relied on a genomic DNA template. TCRdb re-called the reads through MiXCR, storing one row per CDR3 protein. Altogether fewer than 200,000 distinct CDR3 sequences are present, approximately 40% being singletons, with the ten largest covering approximately 1%. Source material: sorted CD4+, CD8+, or CD8+CD57+ T cells (not recorded which) from PBMCs. The gene calls are TRBV6-1 and TRBJ2-3; no clear D. This TCR was recovered from a human donor in good health. CDR3 sequence (DNA): TGTGCCAGCAGTACGCTCACAGCAGATACGCGGTATTTT. Translation: CASSTLTADTRYF.